The 6 T cell receptor beta chains reported below all come from one sample, sequenced in a study of T cell repertoires in cytomegalovirus infection. TCRdb redid the calling of the reads with MiXCR, one entry per CDR3 protein. This table holds hundreds of thousands of distinct CDR3 sequences, about 28% found once. These TCRs' antigens remain unknown. Sequenced here: cultured PBMCs, sampled from culture after CMV antigen stimulation. These receptors were collected from a human donor in good health (CMV status not recorded). Some clones in this sample may be carry-over from other donors' samples.

The rearrangement links TRBV30 to TRBJ2-3, with a weak D call TRBD2 (6 bases). The CDR3 runs 14 residues. Germline V lookup: CDR1 GTSNPN, CDR2 SVGIG (reference sequence). Trimming removed 5 bases from V and 4 bases from J, with 16 bases in between. The CDR3 region has the DNA TGTGCCTGGGGTGGCGGGAAGAGGCCAGATACGCAGTATTTT. It translates to CAWGGGKRPDTQYF. Variable domain in full (rest from reference TRBV30 and TRBJ2-3): SQTIHQWPATLVQPVGSPLSLECTVEGTSNPNLYWYRQAAGRGLQLLFYSVGIGQISSEVPQNLSASRPQDRQFILSSKKLLLSDSGFYLCAWGGGKRPDTQYFGPGTRLTVL.

In this sample, this clonotype turned up once. This chain uses TRBV19 with TRBJ2-7, with TRBD2 matching over 11 bases. The V gene's germline CDR1 is LNHDA and CDR2 SQIVND (reference sequence). Unmatched junction bases numbered 6, after V lost 4 bases and J lost 7 bases. The CDR3 is 14 amino acids. The CDR3: CASSNSGRAKEQYF. CDR3 bases: TGTGCCAGTAGTAATAGCGGGAGGGCCAAGGAGCAGTACTTC. The whole variable domain, filled in from reference TRBV19 and TRBJ2-7, reads DGGITQSPKYLFRKEGQNVTLSCEQNLNHDAMYWYRQDPGQGLRLIYYSQIVNDFQKGDIAEGYSVSREKKESFPLTVTSAQKNPTAFYLCASSNSGRAKEQYFGPGTRLTVT.

The genes are TRBV14 and TRBJ2-2; tentative D call: TRBD1 (7 bases). CDR1 and CDR2 (germline): SGHDN, FVKESK. This CDR3 contains 18 residues. The germline V and J ends were trimmed by 1 base and 2 bases, with 17 bases remaining between them. The DNA of the CDR3 is TGTGCCAGCAGCCAAGGATCGGCAGGGGGGATCAACACCGGGGAGCTGTTTTTT. Encoded protein: CASSQGSAGGINTGELFF. Full variable domain (outside the CDR3, taken from reference TRBV14 and TRBJ2-2): EAGVTQFPSHSVIEKGQTVTLRCDPISGHDNLYWYRRVMGKEIKFLLHFVKESKQDESGMPNNRFLAERTGGTYSTLKVQPAELEDSGVYFCASSQGSAGGINTGELFFGEGSRLTVL.

The J gene is TRBJ1-1, the V gene TRBV29-1; D is unclear. CDR3 size: 14 residues. CDR1 SQVTM and CDR2 ANQGSEA come from the germline V gene. The germline V and J ends were trimmed by 3 bases and 1 base, with 12 bases remaining between them. CDR3 amino acids: CSVDRREGNTEAFF. The DNA of the CDR3 is TGCAGCGTTGATAGGCGGGAGGGGAACACTGAAGCTTTCTTT.

This clonotype has a count of ten or more. The V gene is TRBV7-2, the J gene TRBJ1-2; D possibly corresponds to TRBD1 (5 bases). V was pared by 0 bases and J by 8 bases, with 16 bases between. This CDR3 has 15 amino acids. Per germline, CDR1 SGHTA and CDR2 FQGNSA. The DNA for the CDR3 is TGTGCCAGCAGCTTAGCGGGGGACGGAGTGGGAGGCTACACCTTC. It is translated as CASSLAGDGVGGYTF.

This clonotype was seen more than once but under ten times. The rearrangement links TRBV7-6 to TRBJ1-2; 8 bases match TRBD1. Germline loops: CDR1 SGHVS, CDR2 FNYEAQ. V lost 5 bases to trimming and J lost 9 bases; unmatched junction nucleotides: 11. CDR3 length equals 14 residues. The CDR3 sequence is CASSPMTGDISYTF. As DNA, the CDR3 is TGTGCCAGCAGCCCTATGACAGGGGATATTAGCTACACCTTC. Drawing the rest from reference TRBV7-6 and TRBJ1-2, the complete variable domain is GAGVSQSPRYKVTKRGQDVALRCDPISGHVSLYWYRQALGQGPEFLTYFNYEAQQDKSGLPNDRFSAERPEGSISTLTIQRTEQRDSAMYRCASSPMTGDISYTFGSGTRLTVV.